This T cell receptor (beta chain) was identified in a study of cytomegalovirus exposure and HLA in healthy donors. Use of 60 Vbeta and 13 Jbeta primers characterized the PCR. Repertoires were generated with immunoSEQ multiplex PCR, while TCRdb's copy carries only in-frame clones and drops some. The data hold approximately 150,000 clones, with more than 70% observed a single time. V lost 5 bases, J lost 0 bases, and 14 bases stayed unmatched. In germline, CDR1 is SNHLY, CDR2 FYNNEI. The CDR3 runs 21 residues. All donors participated as healthy donors of bone marrow. The receptor comes from a man in his late teens or twenties in good health and CMV-seropositive. Sequencing was done on a sample of PBMCs. The chain couples TRBV2 to TRBJ2-3, with 16 bases aligning to TRBD2. The CDR3 nucleotides are TGTGCCAGCAGTCCGGGACTAGCGGGAGGGACGGTAATATCTAGCACAGATACGCAGTATTTT. It yields the protein CASSPGLAGGTVISSTDTQYF.